The T cell receptor (beta chain) described here comes from a study of blood T cell repertoires in COVID-19. Study overall: The samples span acute and convalescent COVID-19 from the United States, Italy and Spain. Nucleic acid was either cDNA or gDNA, and it came from T cells, B-cell-depleted T cells, or PBMCs.

In the authors' methods: How many nucleated cells were present was estimated from reference gene primer amplification. Clones were read by immunoSEQ multiplex PCR, and TCRdb kept only the in-frame ones, dropping some. V and J calls and clone size are given by that table; D and trimming were obtained from the DNA. The sample lists roughly 220,000 clones; more than 80% were seen once. The sequenced material came from peripheral blood. The sequence came from a man younger than 45 who had recovered from COVID-19.

The CDR3 nucleotides read TGTGCCTGGAGTCGGGACAAGGGGGAGAACACTGAAGCTTTCTTT. Translation: CAWSRDKGENTEAFF. V usage is TRBV30 and J usage is TRBJ1-1; tentatively, D is TRBD1 (6 bases). Germline V CDR1 and CDR2: GTSNPN, SVGIG (reference sequence). The V gene lost 2 bases and the J gene lost 1 base, with 14 bases spanning the gap. The CDR3 is 15 amino acids.